This TCR beta chain derives from a study of T cells after yellow fever vaccination. Overall study context: Preparation of the low-cell-number fractions used SMART-Seq v4 Ultra Low Input.

TCR cDNA, made by 5'RACE template switching, carried an added universal primer site and UMIs. MiXCR was run by TCRdb on the 5' RACE reads, yielding one entry per CDR3 protein. This table has hundreds of thousands of distinct CDR3 sequences, 13% appearing once. V was clipped by 1 base and J by 3 bases, with 6 bases between them. The CDR3 runs 13 residues. The germline V gene encodes CDR1 LNHDA and CDR2 SQIVND (reference sequence). The chain uses TRBV19 and TRBJ1-2; D is possibly TRBD1 (6 bases). This TCR was sampled from a young man who received the YFV17D yellow fever vaccine. This specimen consisted of PBMCs, obtained on the day of the yellow fever booster vaccination. CDR3 amino acids: CASSIAGDYGYTF. CDR3 coding DNA: TGTGCCAGTAGTATAGCAGGGGACTATGGCTACACCTTC.